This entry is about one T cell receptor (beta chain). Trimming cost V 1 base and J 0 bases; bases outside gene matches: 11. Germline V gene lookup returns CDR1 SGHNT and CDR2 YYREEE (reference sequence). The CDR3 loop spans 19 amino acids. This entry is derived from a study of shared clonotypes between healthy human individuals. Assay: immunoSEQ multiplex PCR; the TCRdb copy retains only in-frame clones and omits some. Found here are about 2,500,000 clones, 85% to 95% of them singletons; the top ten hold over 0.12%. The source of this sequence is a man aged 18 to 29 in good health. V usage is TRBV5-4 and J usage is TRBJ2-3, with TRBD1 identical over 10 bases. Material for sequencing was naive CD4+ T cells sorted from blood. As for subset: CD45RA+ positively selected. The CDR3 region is CASSLLIGTGAPSTDTQYF. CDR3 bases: TGTGCCAGCAGCTTGCTGATCGGGACAGGGGCCCCTAGCACAGATACGCAGTATTTT.